Listed here are 2 T cell receptor beta chains from one sample, sequenced in a study of blood T cells in healthy people across ages. Using a J-beta primer mix together with a sample-barcoded 5' primer, a second PCR was run for roughly 7 to 12 cycles. TCRdb recomputed calls from the 5' RACE reads with MiXCR, one row per CDR3 protein. The table shows about 1.5 million distinct CDR3 sequences, with 35% to 45% occurring only once. The sample comprised blood. Receptors originate from a woman aged 18-29 years in good health.

This clonotype was picked up a small number of times. The chain carries TRBV25-1 and TRBJ2-6; 7 bases line up with TRBD1. V lost 2 bases, J lost 15 bases, and 1 base stayed unmatched. Germline V gene data show CDR1 as MGHDK and CDR2 as SYGVNS. This CDR3 has 11 residues. CDR3 residues: CASSEGTALTF. The CDR3 DNA sequence: TGTGCCAGCAGTGAAGGGACAGCCCTGACTTTC.

The chain uses TRBV20-1 and TRBJ2-3; TRBD2 might be the D (6 bases). V lost 6 bases, J lost 4 bases, and 17 bases lay in between. The germline CDR1 and CDR2 sequences are DFQATT and SNEGSKA (reference sequence). This CDR3 comprises 14 residues. Written as DNA, the CDR3 is TGCAGTGCCCCCGGCCCCGGAGGGGCAGATACGCAGTATTTT. Amino acids: CSAPGPGGADTQYF.